The clone carrying this T cell receptor beta chain was observed a few times. The antigen remains unidentified. These data come from a study of cytomegalovirus exposure and HLA in healthy donors. Study-wide points: One later analysis reportedly identified an Asian-associated ancestry cluster that showed fewer N-insertions than the approximately 710-donor mean.

V trimming: 5 bases; J trimming: 6 bases; junction bases outside the gene matches: 14. This CDR3 is 17 amino acids long. CDR1 and CDR2 (germline): SGHTA, FQGNSA. The primer mix had 60 Vbeta and 13 Jbeta primers. Sequencing used immunoSEQ multiplex PCR; TCRdb keeps in-frame clones, though not all of them. The sample has about 110,000 clones; approximately 15% are singletons. The V call is TRBV7-2, the J call TRBJ2-1, with 9 bases lining up with TRBD1. The source material was PBMCs. The clonotype comes from a woman between 18 and 30 years old in good health and CMV-seronegative. This CDR3 reads CASSPQSGTGFGNEQFF. The CDR3 DNA follows: TGTGCCAGCAGCCCTCAATCCGGGACAGGGTTCGGCAATGAGCAGTTCTTC.